The T cell receptor (beta chain) under discussion was sequenced for a study of human T cells and chemical hapten exposure. Across the study: DPC at 0.01% went onto the upper back in patch tests, read at 6 days.

The germline V gene encodes CDR1 SNHLY and CDR2 FYNNEI. V lost 7 bases, J lost 5 bases, and 6 bases stayed unmatched. The CDR3 loop spans 14 amino acids. As regards this clonotype: Its target is unknown.

Via MiXCR, TCRdb re-called the RACE reads, giving one row per CDR3 protein. The sample yields about 100,000 distinct CDR3 sequences, 10% seen once. Notes on the study in general: Once DPC sensitization occurred, TCRs above 1 in 1000 frequency showed no change.

Noted time point: patch test 1, 2 weeks after DPC sensitization. The treatment was: therapeutic diphenylcyclopropenone sensitization with weekly scalp DPC. Each patch test followed a blood draw. Sequences were derived from whole blood, sampled in connection with sensitization to the hapten diphenylcyclopropenone (DPC). The chain combines TRBV2 with TRBJ2-3; 10 bases map to TRBD2. The clonotype was recovered from a man aged 35-49 years with alopecia areata. Some clones in this sample may be carry-over from other donors' samples. The CDR3: CASTRRLAGDTQYF. The CDR3 DNA sequence: TGTGCCAGCACCAGAAGACTAGCGGGAGATACGCAGTATTTT.